These T cell receptor beta chains were read from a single sample in a study of early T cells in non-severe SARS-CoV-2 infection. TCRdb re-called the 5' RACE reads through MiXCR, storing one row per CDR3 protein. This sample has over 45,000 distinct CDR3 sequences, with about 8% found just once. The input for sequencing was whole blood, taken at baseline. The receptor set was obtained from an adult who was a healthcare worker with PCR-confirmed SARS-CoV-2 infection or an uninfected control (not recorded which). Both conserved end residues are trimmed from each CDR3. Fields, in order: V gene, J gene, CDR3 protein.

v_call: TRBV29-1; j_call: TRBJ1-2; cdr3_aa: SALSSGTGLGYGYT
v_call: TRBV3-1; j_call: TRBJ2-7; cdr3_aa: ASSQESFYEQY
v_call: TRBV6-1; j_call: TRBJ2-3; cdr3_aa: ASTSGSYGTDTQY
v_call: TRBV28; j_call: TRBJ2-7; cdr3_aa: ASSFGEATTKMEQY
v_call: TRBV7-3; j_call: TRBJ2-5; cdr3_aa: ASSLVPTETQY
v_call: TRBV11-2; j_call: TRBJ2-2; cdr3_aa: ASSPSGRNTGELF
v_call: TRBV20-1; j_call: TRBJ2-1; cdr3_aa: SAQGRSSYNEQF
v_call: TRBV2; j_call: TRBJ1-5; cdr3_aa: ASSGRTGTNQPQH
v_call: TRBV10-3; j_call: TRBJ2-7; cdr3_aa: AISHDYYEQY
v_call: TRBV20-1; j_call: TRBJ2-7; cdr3_aa: SARADSYEQY
v_call: TRBV28; j_call: TRBJ2-4; cdr3_aa: ASSPAGLAGGQGAKNIQY
v_call: TRBV7-6; j_call: TRBJ1-4; cdr3_aa: ASSLPNYRTGNEKLF
v_call: TRBV7-9; j_call: TRBJ1-5; cdr3_aa: ASSLTQGNQPQH
v_call: TRBV9; j_call: TRBJ2-7; cdr3_aa: ASSSSASGSYEQY
v_call: TRBV7-3; j_call: TRBJ2-1; cdr3_aa: ASSTSGSINEQF
v_call: TRBV7-9; j_call: TRBJ2-5; cdr3_aa: ASSLAPIGTQY
v_call: TRBV6-1; j_call: TRBJ2-6; cdr3_aa: ASSENAGAISGANVLT
v_call: TRBV21-1; j_call: TRBJ2-1; cdr3_aa: ASSKNQSPRKRRISYNEQF
v_call: TRBV12-3/TRBV12-4; j_call: TRBJ1-5; cdr3_aa: ASSLERDRNQPQH
v_call: TRBV29-1; j_call: TRBJ2-5; cdr3_aa: SVEAGTDQETQY
v_call: TRBV19; j_call: TRBJ2-1; cdr3_aa: ASRTSGANNEQF